These 3 T cell receptor beta chains were all obtained from the same sample, sequenced in a study of T-cell reconstitution after alpha-beta-depleted transplantation in children. Preparation of the TCRbeta library involved a method that used unique molecular identifiers. One entry per CDR3 protein results from TCRdb running MiXCR on the PCR reads. The data show about 200,000 distinct CDR3 sequences, with 5% to 7.5% seen just once and about 4.4% held by the top ten. The sample consisted of PBMCs, taken before TCRalphabeta/CD19-depleted stem cell transplant. The receptor set was obtained from a girl less than two years old with combined immunodeficiency, due to receive a stem cell transplant.

This clonotype has more than one count but fewer than ten. CDR3 sequence: CATSRGGDKDYNSPLHF. Written as DNA, the CDR3 is TGTGCCACCAGCAGAGGGGGGGACAAAGACTATAATTCACCCCTCCACTTT. The J gene is TRBJ1-6, the V gene TRBV15; a possible D gene is TRBD1 (6 bases). The CDR3 extends over 17 amino acids. Germline values: CDR1 LNHNV, CDR2 YYDKDF (reference sequence). V was clipped by 1 base and J by 3 bases, with 13 bases between them.

This clonotype was observed many times. The CDR3 region has the DNA TGTGCCAGCAGTTTATTAAATACGATTTTCCGACAGGGAGGCCCGAGGACTGAAGCTTTCTTT. Translated: CASSLLNTIFRQGGPRTEAFF. V and J are TRBV28 and TRBJ1-1; 7 bases agree with TRBD1. Germline values: CDR1 MDHEN, CDR2 SYDVKM. The CDR3 has 21 amino acids. After removal of 1 base from V and 5 bases from J, the junction contained 25 bases not matched to a gene.

This clonotype was observed at least ten times. J is TRBJ1-2 and V is TRBV20-1; D gene uncertain. The CDR3 sequence is 11 residues long. Germline V lookup: CDR1 DFQATT, CDR2 SNEGSKA (reference sequence). V gave up 0 bases and J gave up 7 bases, with 6 bases separating them. The DNA for the CDR3 is TGCAGTGCTAGAGATTTCCCTGGCTACACCTTC. Amino acids: CSARDFPGYTF.